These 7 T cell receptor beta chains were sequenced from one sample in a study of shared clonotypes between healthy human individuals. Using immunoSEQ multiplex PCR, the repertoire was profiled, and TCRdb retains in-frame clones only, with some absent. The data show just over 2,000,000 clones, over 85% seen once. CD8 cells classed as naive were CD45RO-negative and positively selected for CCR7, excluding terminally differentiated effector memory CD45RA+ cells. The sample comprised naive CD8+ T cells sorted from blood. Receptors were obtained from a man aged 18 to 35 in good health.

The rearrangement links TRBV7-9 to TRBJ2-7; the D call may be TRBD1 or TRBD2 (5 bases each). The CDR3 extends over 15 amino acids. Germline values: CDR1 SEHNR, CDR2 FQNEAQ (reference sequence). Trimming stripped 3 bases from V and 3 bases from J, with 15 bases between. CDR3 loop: CASSFRQGGSYEQYF. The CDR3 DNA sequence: TGTGCCAGCAGCTTTCGGCAGGGTGGGAGCTACGAGCAGTACTTC.

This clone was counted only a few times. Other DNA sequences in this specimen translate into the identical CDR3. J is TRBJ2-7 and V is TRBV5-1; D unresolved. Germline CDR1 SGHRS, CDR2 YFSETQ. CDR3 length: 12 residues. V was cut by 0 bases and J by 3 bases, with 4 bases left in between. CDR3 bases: TGCGCCAGCAGCTTGGAAGGCTACGAGCAGTACTTC. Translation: CASSLEGYEQYF.

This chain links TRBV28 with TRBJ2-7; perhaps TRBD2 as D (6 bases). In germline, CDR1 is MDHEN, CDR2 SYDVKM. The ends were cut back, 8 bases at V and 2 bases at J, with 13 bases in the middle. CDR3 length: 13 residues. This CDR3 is CASSWDSTYEQYF. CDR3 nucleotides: TGTGCCAGCTCCTGGGACTCTACCTACGAGCAGTACTTC.

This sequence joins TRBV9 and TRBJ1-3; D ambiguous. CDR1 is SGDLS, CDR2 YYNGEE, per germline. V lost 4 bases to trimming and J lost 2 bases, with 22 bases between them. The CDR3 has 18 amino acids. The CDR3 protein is CASSYSQSVRNPGNTIYF. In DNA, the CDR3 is TGTGCCAGCAGCTACTCGCAGTCCGTCAGGAACCCTGGAAACACCATATATTTT.

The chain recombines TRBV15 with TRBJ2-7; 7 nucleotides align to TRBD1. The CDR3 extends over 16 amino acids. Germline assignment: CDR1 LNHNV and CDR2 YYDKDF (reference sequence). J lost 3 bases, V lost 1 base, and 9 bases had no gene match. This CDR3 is CATSRVYEGAHYEQYF. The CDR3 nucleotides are TGTGCCACCAGCAGAGTATATGAGGGGGCACACTACGAGCAGTACTTC.

DNA for the CDR3: TGCAGCGTTGCAACAGGGAGTGTCACTGAAGCTTTCTTT. It yields the protein CSVATGSVTEAFF. The rearrangement uses TRBV29-1 and TRBJ1-1; D may be TRBD1 (6 bases). Trimming stripped 4 bases from V and 4 bases from J, with 13 bases between. Germline CDR1 SQVTM, CDR2 ANQGSEA. CDR3 length: 13 residues.

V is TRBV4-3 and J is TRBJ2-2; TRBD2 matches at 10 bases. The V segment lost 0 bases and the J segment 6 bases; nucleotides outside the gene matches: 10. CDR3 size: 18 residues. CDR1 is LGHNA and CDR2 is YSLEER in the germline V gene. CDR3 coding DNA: TGCGCCAGCAGCCAAGACCCTAGCGGGAGCGAGGGAGCCGGGGAGCTGTTTTTT. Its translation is CASSQDPSGSEGAGELFF.